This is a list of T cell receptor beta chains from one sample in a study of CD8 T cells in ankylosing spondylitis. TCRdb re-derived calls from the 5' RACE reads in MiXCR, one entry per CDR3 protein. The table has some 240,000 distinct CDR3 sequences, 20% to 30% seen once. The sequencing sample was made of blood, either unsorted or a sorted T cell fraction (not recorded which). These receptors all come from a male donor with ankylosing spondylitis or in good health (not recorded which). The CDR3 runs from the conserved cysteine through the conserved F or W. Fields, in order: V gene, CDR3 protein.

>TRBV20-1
CSARAWLRNTGELFF
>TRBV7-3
CASSLTWSSYNEQFF
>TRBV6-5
CASSYGGPGGYTF
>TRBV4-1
CASSHDGGGYEQYF
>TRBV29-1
CSVQNYRVVGDQETQYF
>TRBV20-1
CSAAIGGSGANVLTF
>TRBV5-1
CASSVEARGDTQYF
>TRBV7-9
CASSSEGGLETQYF
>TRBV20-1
CSAKTGKGETQYF
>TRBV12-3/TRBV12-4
CASSFRQGAREQFF
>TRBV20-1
CSASFSTYQETQYF
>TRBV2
CASSVSQMEGQYF
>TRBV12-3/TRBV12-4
CASSLAPPSTDTQYF
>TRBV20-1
CSARDAGSSNEQFF
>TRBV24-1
CATSDPDVRGIDEQFF
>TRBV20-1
CSARLKLYNEQFF
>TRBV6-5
CASSNNRGVF
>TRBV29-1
CSAVGQGRNEQYF
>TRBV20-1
CSARGHRGTNTGELFF
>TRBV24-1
CATSDPGTDGTDTQYF
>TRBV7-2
CASSFTGGGGYGYTF
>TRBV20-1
CSARLLAQTNTGELFF
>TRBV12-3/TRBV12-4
CASSFPKTDTEAFF
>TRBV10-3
CAISAGSGGPTYNEQFF
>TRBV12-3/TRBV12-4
CASRQDRGGYTF
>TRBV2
CASLDRGRTDEQFF
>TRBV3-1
CASCQDFLGDRGRTDTQYF
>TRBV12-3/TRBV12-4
CASELGASGANVLTF
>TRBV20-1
CSSGSGVLYNEQYF
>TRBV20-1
CSARWAAQETQYF
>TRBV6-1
CASSEQGSSTDTQYF
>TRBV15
CATSGRQGAFGANVLTF
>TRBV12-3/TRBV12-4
CASSFVGRDFTLHF
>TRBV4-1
CASSQERGGEQFF
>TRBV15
CATSRGDSPYEQYF
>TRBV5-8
CASSRGGPLQETQYF
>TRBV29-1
CSERDRGSEAFF
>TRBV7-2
CASSRAGDTGGTQYF
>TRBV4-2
CASSQANGASGSETQYF
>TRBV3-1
CASSQAASGQPQHF
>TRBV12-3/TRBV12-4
CASSPTNSLEDTQYF
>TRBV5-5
CASSFGVHEQFF